The rows below give T cell receptor beta chains drawn from one sample of a study of T cell responses to AZD1222 COVID-19 vaccine. The repertoire was sequenced with immunoSEQ multiplex PCR; TCRdb's copy has only in-frame clones and lacks some. The table includes roughly 150,000 clones, roughly 87% detected once. Material: peripheral blood, obtained 28 days after the second AZD1222 dose. The receptors derive from an adult who received the AZD1222 COVID-19 vaccine. The CDR3 runs from the conserved cysteine through the conserved F or W. The order of the fields is J gene, V gene, clone size, D gene, CDR3 DNA, CDR3 protein. The D gene is left open where the match is weak. Size tells how often a clone was seen (once, few, many) or the class of an expanded clone, and some rows leave it out.

TRBJ1-1,TRBV7-9,-,-,TGTGCCAGCAGCTTAGCGGGGAACACTGAAGCTTTCTTT,CASSLAGNTEAFF
TRBJ2-1,TRBV7-6,-,-,TGTGCCAGCAGCTTAGCCGTTGGGTCAGGCTCCTACAATGAGCAGTTCTTC,CASSLAVGSGSYNEQFF
TRBJ2-1,TRBV27,once,-,TGTGCCAGCAGTAGTAACAGGCCCGAGTACAATGAGCAGTTCTTC,CASSSNRPEYNEQFF
TRBJ2-7,TRBV12-3/TRBV12-4,-,-,TGTGCCAGCAGTTTGGGACCCTTCTACGAGCAGTACTTC,CASSLGPFYEQYF
TRBJ1-2,TRBV5-5,once,TRBD1,TGTGCCAGCAGCTTGGATCACAGGGGGCTGAATGGCTACACCTTC,CASSLDHRGLNGYTF
TRBJ2-5,TRBV28,-,-,TGTGCCAGCAAAGAGGGGAAGGAGACCCAGTACTTC,CASKEGKETQYF
TRBJ2-1,TRBV6-1,-,TRBD2,TGTGCCAGCAGTGAAACTAGCGGGGGGCTGAATGAGCAGTTCTTC,CASSETSGGLNEQFF
TRBJ2-7,TRBV2,-,-,TGTGCCAGCAGCGGGGGCCTGGACTACGAGCAGTACTTC,CASSGGLDYEQYF
TRBJ1-6,TRBV6-6,-,TRBD1,TGTGCCAGCAGTCCGGGAGGAGGGGGACAGGGGAATTCACCCCTCCACTTT,CASSPGGGGQGNSPLHF
TRBJ1-5,TRBV5-8,few,TRBD1,TGTGCCAGCAGCCCTCAGGACAGGGCCGGTAGCAATCAGCCCCAGCATTTT,CASSPQDRAGSNQPQHF
TRBJ2-1,TRBV11-2,-,TRBD2,TGTGCCAGCAGCTTAGGACTAGCGGTCACCAGATGGTTCTTC,CASSLGLAVTRWFF
TRBJ1-2,TRBV3-1/TRBV3-2,-,-,TGTGCCAGCAGCCAATCGAGGGGTGGCTACACCTTC,CASSQSRGGYTF
TRBJ1-2,TRBV5-4,-,TRBD1,TGTGCCAGCAGCTTGGAGGTAACAGGGGGATCCAACTATGGCTACACCTTC,CASSLEVTGGSNYGYTF
TRBJ2-5,TRBV3-1/TRBV3-2,few,-,TGTGCCAGCAGCCAGGGAGCGGGTACCTCCCAAGAGACCCAGTACTTC,CASSQGAGTSQETQYF
TRBJ2-2,TRBV6-1,-,-,TGTGCCAGCAGTCAAGGATCCGGGGGGCGTACCGGGGAGCTGTTTTTT,CASSQGSGGRTGELFF
TRBJ1-6,TRBV6-4,-,TRBD1,TGTGCCAGCAGTGGACCGGGACAGGCCGGCCCTAGAGGCTATAATTCACCCCTCCACTTT,CASSGPGQAGPRGYNSPLHF
TRBJ2-2,TRBV6-5,-,-,TGTGCCAGCCTACCGGGTTATACGGCCGGGGAGCTGTTTTTT,CASLPGYTAGELFF
TRBJ1-5,TRBV30,-,-,TGTGCCTGGAGTCACGAGGGTCAGCCCCAGCATTTT,CAWSHEGQPQHF
TRBJ1-1,TRBV18,-,-,TGTGCCAGCTCTCCAAACACTGAAGCTTTCTTT,CASSPNTEAFF
TRBJ1-2,TRBV10-3,-,-,TGTGCCATCAGCGACAGATTTAAAGCTAACTATGGCTACACCTTC,CAISDRFKANYGYTF
TRBJ2-3,TRBV11-1,-,TRBD1,TGTGCCAGCAGCTTAGGGCAGGGGGCGAGCACAGATACGCAGTATTTT,CASSLGQGASTDTQYF
TRBJ1-1,TRBV4-1,-,TRBD1,TGCGCCAGCAGCTGGGACAGGGGAAATGAAGCTTTCTTT,CASSWDRGNEAFF
TRBJ1-3,TRBV3-1/TRBV3-2,-,TRBD1,TGTGCCAGCAGCCAAGGGACAGGGGTAATAGGTGGAAACACCATATATTTT,CASSQGTGVIGGNTIYF
TRBJ1-6,TRBV19,-,-,TGTGCCAGTAGCCCAACGGCAGGAGATAATTCACCCCTCCACTTT,CASSPTAGDNSPLHF
TRBJ2-1,TRBV5-4,-,-,TGTGCCAGCAGCCAATCGGGGGCGGGAAGAGTGGGCAATGAGCAGTTCTTC,CASSQSGAGRVGNEQFF
TRBJ2-5,TRBV10-3,-,-,TGTGCCATCAGTGAGCGCTCTCCGGAAGAGACCCAGTACTTC,CAISERSPEETQYF
TRBJ2-5,TRBV19,few,TRBD1,TGTGCCAGTAGTACAAAGAGGACAGGGCAGGGAGAGACCCAGTACTTC,CASSTKRTGQGETQYF
TRBJ1-6,TRBV10-3,-,-,TGTGCCATCAGTGAGTCTCCGGGCCCAGGGACGTCACCCCTCCACTTT,CAISESPGPGTSPLHF
TRBJ1-2,TRBV28,-,-,TGTGCCAGCAGTTTCGACGGGGACTATGGCTACACCTTC,CASSFDGDYGYTF
TRBJ1-5,TRBV7-2,-,-,TGTGCCAGCAGCTTAGTGGGGACGTTTGGGTTTAGCAATCAGCCCCAGCATTTT,CASSLVGTFGFSNQPQHF
TRBJ1-6,TRBV7-9,-,-,TGTGCCAGCAGCACCAATAATTCACCCCTCCACTTT,CASSTNNSPLHF
TRBJ2-2,TRBV10-3,once,TRBD2,TGTGCCATCACCGGGGGGGCCTCGGGAAATACCGGGGAGCTGTTTTTT,CAITGGASGNTGELFF
TRBJ1-1,TRBV7-8,-,-,TGTGCCAGCAGCTTATCTCCCCGCGGACGAGTGAACACTGAAGCTTTCTTT,CASSLSPRGRVNTEAFF
TRBJ2-2,TRBV19,-,-,TGTGCCAGTAGTATAGGCAGGGTCGGCCACACCGGGGAGCTGTTTTTT,CASSIGRVGHTGELFF
TRBJ1-5,TRBV6-5,once,TRBD1,TGTGCCAGCAGTTATACAGGGGATAGCAATCAGCCCCAGCATTTT,CASSYTGDSNQPQHF
TRBJ1-1,TRBV29-1,-,-,TGCAGCGTCGGACGGCGAATGAACACTGAAGCTTTCTTT,CSVGRRMNTEAFF
TRBJ2-3,TRBV9,-,TRBD2,TGTGCCAGCAGCGTAGATGCGGGGGGCGGCACAGATACGCAGTATTTT,CASSVDAGGGTDTQYF
TRBJ2-7,TRBV7-9,-,TRBD2,TGTGCCAGCAGCCCAGGGACTAGCGGGGGGTACGAGCAGTACTTC,CASSPGTSGGYEQYF
TRBJ1-5,TRBV19,-,-,TGTGCCAGTAGTATTTGGGGTAGCCAGCCCCAGCATTTT,CASSIWGSQPQHF
TRBJ2-7,TRBV5-6,-,-,TGTGCCAGCAGCAGTCGACAAGGTTCCTACGAGCAGTACTTC,CASSSRQGSYEQYF
TRBJ1-3,TRBV15,-,TRBD1,TGTGCCACCAGCAGAGAAGGGACAGGGGGCTCTAGAAACACCATATATTTT,CATSREGTGGSRNTIYF
TRBJ2-2,TRBV6-5,-,TRBD2,TGTGCCAGCAACCTAGCGGGGGGGAACACCGGGGAGCTGTTTTTT,CASNLAGGNTGELFF
TRBJ2-1,TRBV4-1,-,-,TGCGCCAGCAGCCAGGCCCGACAACCGGGTGAGCAGTTCTTC,CASSQARQPGEQFF
TRBJ1-2,TRBV6-5,-,TRBD1,TGTGCCAGCAGACCGGACAGGGGGACTAACTATGGCTACACCTTC,CASRPDRGTNYGYTF
TRBJ1-5,TRBV28,-,-,TGTGCCAGCAGTTTGGCACAGGAGATAGGTCAGCCCCAGCATTTT,CASSLAQEIGQPQHF
TRBJ2-3,TRBV9,-,TRBD2,TGTGCCAGCGACAGCGGGGGGCGCACAGATACGCAGTATTTT,CASDSGGRTDTQYF
TRBJ1-5,TRBV28,-,-,TGTGCCAGCAGTTCCCCCGGGGATCAATCCCGGCCCCAGCATTTT,CASSSPGDQSRPQHF
TRBJ1-1,TRBV6-5,-,-,TGTGCCAGCAGTATCAGAGGAAGCACTGAAGCTTTCTTT,CASSIRGSTEAFF
TRBJ2-5,TRBV7-2,-,TRBD2,TGTGCCAGCAGCACCCAGACTAGCGGCCAAGAGACCCAGTACTTC,CASSTQTSGQETQYF
TRBJ1-3,TRBV6-1,-,-,TGTGCCAGCAGTGAGGACTGGGAGTCGGGAAACACCATATATTTT,CASSEDWESGNTIYF
TRBJ2-7,TRBV19,-,TRBD1,TGTGCCAGTAGTAATACAGGGGGTTACGAGCAGTACTTC,CASSNTGGYEQYF
TRBJ2-7,TRBV6-5,-,TRBD2,TGTGCCAGCAGTTACGATGGGACTAGGACCTACGAGCAGTACTTC,CASSYDGTRTYEQYF
TRBJ1-3,TRBV6-5,-,-,TGTGCCAGCAGTTACTCTGGGAGGGGTGGAAACACCATATATTTT,CASSYSGRGGNTIYF
TRBJ2-3,TRBV6-5,-,-,TGTGCCAGCAGATTACGGGTGACGAGCACAGATACGCAGTATTTT,CASRLRVTSTDTQYF
TRBJ1-6,TRBV5-1,-,-,TGCGCCAGCAGCGCTCTGGGTTCACCCCTCCACTTT,CASSALGSPLHF